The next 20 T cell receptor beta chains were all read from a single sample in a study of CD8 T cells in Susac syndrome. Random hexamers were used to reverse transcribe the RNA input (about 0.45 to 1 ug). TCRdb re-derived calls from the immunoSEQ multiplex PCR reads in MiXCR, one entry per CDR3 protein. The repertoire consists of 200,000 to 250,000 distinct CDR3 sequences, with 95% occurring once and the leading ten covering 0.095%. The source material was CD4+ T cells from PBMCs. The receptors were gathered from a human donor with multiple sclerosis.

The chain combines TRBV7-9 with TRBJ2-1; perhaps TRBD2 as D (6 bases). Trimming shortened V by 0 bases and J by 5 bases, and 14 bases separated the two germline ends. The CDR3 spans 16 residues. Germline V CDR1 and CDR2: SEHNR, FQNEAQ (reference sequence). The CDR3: CASSLAVLALDNEQFF. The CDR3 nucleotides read TGTGCCAGCAGCTTAGCGGTGCTAGCGTTAGACAATGAGCAGTTCTTC.

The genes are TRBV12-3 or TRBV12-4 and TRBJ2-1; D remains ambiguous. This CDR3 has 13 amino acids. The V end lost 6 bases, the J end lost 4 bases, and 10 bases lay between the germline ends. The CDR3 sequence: CASSPTRYNEQFF. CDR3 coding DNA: TGTGCCAGCAGCCCTACTCGGTACAATGAGCAGTTCTTC.

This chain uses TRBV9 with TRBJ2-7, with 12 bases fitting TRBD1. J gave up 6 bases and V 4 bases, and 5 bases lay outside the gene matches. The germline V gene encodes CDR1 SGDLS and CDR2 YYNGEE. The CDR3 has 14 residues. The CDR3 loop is CASSPWDRGREQYF. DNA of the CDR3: TGTGCCAGCAGCCCGTGGGACAGGGGGCGCGAGCAGTACTTC.

This CDR3 reads CASSLQSGGVFEKLFF. The CDR3, as DNA: TGTGCCAGCAGTTTGCAGTCAGGGGGAGTGTTTGAAAAACTGTTTTTT. The chain couples TRBV27 to TRBJ1-4, with 7 bases lining up with TRBD1. CDR1 is MNHEY, CDR2 SMNVEV, per germline (reference sequence). V shed 3 bases and J 7 bases; nucleotides not matched to a gene: 11. The CDR3 is 16 amino acids.

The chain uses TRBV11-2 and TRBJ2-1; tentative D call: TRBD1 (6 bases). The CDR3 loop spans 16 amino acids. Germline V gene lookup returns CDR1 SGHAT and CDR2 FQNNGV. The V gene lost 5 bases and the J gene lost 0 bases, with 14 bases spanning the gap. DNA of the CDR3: TGTGCCAGCAGCCTCGTCAGGGGACCCTCCTACAATGAGCAGTTCTTC. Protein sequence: CASSLVRGPSYNEQFF.

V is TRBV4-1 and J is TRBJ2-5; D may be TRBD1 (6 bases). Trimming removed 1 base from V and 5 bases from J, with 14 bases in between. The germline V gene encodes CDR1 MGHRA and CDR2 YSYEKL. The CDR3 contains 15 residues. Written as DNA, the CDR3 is TGCGCCAGCAGCCAAGGACAGGCCATTCGGGAGACCCAGTACTTC. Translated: CASSQGQAIRETQYF.

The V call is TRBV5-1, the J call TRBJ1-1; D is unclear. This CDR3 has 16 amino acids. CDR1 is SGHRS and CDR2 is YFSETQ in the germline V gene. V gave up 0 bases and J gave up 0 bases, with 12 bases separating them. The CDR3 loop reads CASSLAVKRVNTEAFF. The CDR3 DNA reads TGCGCCAGCAGCTTGGCCGTTAAAAGGGTGAACACTGAAGCTTTCTTT. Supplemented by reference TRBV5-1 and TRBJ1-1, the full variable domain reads KAGVTQTPRYLIKTRGQQVTLSCSPISGHRSVSWYQQTPGQGLQFLFEYFSETQRNKGNFPGRFSGRQFSNSRSEMNVSTLELGDSALYLCASSLAVKRVNTEAFFGQGTRLTVV.

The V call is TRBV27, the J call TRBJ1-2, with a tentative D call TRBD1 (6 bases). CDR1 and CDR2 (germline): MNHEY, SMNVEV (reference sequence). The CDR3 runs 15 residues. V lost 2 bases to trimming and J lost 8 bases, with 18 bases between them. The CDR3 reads CASSLRAGVIGGYTF. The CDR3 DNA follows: TGTGCCAGCAGTTTACGGGCAGGGGTAATTGGCGGCTACACCTTC.

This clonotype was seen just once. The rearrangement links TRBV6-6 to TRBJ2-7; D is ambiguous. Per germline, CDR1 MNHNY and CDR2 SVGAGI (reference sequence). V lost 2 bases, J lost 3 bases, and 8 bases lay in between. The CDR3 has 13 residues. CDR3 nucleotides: TGTGCCAGCAGTTACATTGGGTTCTACGAGCAGTACTTC. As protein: CASSYIGFYEQYF.

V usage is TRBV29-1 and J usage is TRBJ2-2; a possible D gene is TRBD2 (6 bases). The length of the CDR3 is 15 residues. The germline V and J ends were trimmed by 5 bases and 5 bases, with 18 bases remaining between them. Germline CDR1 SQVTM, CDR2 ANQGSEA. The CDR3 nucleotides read TGCAGCGTTTGGGATCGGGGGTTTCGGACCGGGGAGCTGTTTTTT. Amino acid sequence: CSVWDRGFRTGELFF.

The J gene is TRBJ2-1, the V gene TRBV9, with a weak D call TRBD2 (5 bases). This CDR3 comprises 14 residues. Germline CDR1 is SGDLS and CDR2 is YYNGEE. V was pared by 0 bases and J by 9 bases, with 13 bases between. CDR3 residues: CASSVAGLNIEQFF. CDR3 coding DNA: TGTGCCAGCAGCGTAGCGGGATTGAATATTGAGCAGTTCTTC. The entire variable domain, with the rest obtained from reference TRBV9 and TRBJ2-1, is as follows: DSGVTQTPKHLITATGQRVTLRCSPRSGDLSVYWYQQSLDQGLQFLIQYYNGEERAKGNILERFSAQQFPDLHSELNLSSLELGDSALYFCASSVAGLNIEQFFGPGTRLTVL.

In DNA form, the CDR3 reads TGTGCCAGCAGCCAAGCCGGGACTAGCGGGGTCGAGCAGTACTTC. Amino acids: CASSQAGTSGVEQYF. The chain is built from TRBV3-1 and TRBJ2-7, with TRBD2 matching over 13 bases. The CDR3 has 15 amino acids. Germline V gene lookup returns CDR1 LGHDT and CDR2 YNNKEL (reference sequence). J lost 6 bases, V lost 1 base, and 3 bases had no gene match.

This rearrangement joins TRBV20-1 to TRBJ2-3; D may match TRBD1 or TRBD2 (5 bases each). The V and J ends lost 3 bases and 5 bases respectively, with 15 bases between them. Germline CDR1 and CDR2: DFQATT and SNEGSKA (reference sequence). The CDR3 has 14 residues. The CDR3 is CSASRDPLQDTQYF. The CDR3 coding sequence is TGCAGTGCTAGTAGGGACCCCTTACAAGATACGCAGTATTTT.

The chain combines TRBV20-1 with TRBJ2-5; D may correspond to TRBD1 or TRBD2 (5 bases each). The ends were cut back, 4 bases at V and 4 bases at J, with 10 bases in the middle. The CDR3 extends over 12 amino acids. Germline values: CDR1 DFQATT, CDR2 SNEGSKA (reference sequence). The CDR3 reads CSAIGGTETQYF. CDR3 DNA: TGCAGTGCTATTGGGGGAACAGAGACCCAGTACTTC.

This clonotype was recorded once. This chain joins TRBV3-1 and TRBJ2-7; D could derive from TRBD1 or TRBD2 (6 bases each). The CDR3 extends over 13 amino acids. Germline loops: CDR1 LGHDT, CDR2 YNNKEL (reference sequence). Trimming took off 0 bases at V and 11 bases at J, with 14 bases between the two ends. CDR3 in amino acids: CASSQDTGGLEYF. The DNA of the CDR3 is TGTGCCAGCAGCCAAGATACCGGGGGCCTGGAGTACTTC.

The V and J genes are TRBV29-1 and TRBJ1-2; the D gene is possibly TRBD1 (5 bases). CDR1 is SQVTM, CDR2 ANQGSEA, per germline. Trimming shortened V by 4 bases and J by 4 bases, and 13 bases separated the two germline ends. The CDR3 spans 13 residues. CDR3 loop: CSVGLGPPYGYTF. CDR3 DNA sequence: TGCAGCGTTGGTCTGGGACCCCCCTATGGCTACACCTTC.

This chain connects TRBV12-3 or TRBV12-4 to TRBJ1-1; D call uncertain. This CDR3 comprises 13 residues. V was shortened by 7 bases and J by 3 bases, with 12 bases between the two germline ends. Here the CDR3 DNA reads TGTGCCAGCACCCCGGTCGATTACACTGAAGCTTTCTTT. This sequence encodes CASTPVDYTEAFF.

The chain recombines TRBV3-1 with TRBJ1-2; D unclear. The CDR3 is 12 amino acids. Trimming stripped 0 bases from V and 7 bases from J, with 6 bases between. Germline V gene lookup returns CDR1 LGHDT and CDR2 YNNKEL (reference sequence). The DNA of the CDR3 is TGTGCCAGCAGCCAAGATATCCGTGGCTACACCTTC. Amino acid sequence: CASSQDIRGYTF.

The CDR3 protein is CSVEGGRGETEAFF. CDR3 sequence (DNA): TGCAGCGTGGAGGGGGGTCGCGGGGAGACTGAAGCTTTCTTT. This rearrangement joins TRBV29-1 to TRBJ1-1; D might be TRBD1 (6 bases). The length of the CDR3 is 14 residues. The germline V gene has CDR1 SQVTM and CDR2 ANQGSEA. Trimming pared 6 bases from V and 5 bases from J, leaving 19 bases between.

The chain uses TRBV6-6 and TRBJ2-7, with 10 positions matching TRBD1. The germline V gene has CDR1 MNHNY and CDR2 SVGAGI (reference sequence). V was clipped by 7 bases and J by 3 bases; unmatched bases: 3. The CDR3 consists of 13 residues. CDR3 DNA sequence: TGTGCCAGCACAGACAGGGGGCTCTACGAGCAGTACTTC. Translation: CASTDRGLYEQYF.